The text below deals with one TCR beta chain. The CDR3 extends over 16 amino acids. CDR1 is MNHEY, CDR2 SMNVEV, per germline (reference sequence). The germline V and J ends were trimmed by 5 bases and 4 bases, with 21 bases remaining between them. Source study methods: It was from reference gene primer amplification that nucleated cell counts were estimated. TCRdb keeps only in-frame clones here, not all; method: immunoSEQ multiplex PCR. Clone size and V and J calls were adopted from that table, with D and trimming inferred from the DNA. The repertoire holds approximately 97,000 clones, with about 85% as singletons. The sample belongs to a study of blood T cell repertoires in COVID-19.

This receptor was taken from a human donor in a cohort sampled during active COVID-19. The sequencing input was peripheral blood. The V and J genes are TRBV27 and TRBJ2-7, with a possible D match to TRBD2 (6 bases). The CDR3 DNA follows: TGTGCCAGCAGTGCTTTACCCGGCGGGGCCTTATACGAGCAGTACTTC. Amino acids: CASSALPGGALYEQYF.